The entry below gives a single TCR beta chain sequence along with its context. Its specificity is unknown. This specimen belongs to a study of shared clonotypes between healthy human individuals. Notes on the study in general: Rarefaction indicated that sorted-subset sequencing remained incomplete although depth was large.

The CDR3 sequence is 10 residues long. V lost 10 bases, J lost 2 bases, and 5 bases lay in between. From germline, CDR1 is LNHDA and CDR2 SQIVND (reference sequence). The assay was immunoSEQ multiplex PCR, and TCRdb's table has in-frame clones only and misses some. The repertoire holds 2,500,000 or so clones, roughly 90% seen once, with around 0.35% in the top ten. The sample comprised naive CD4+ T cells from PBMCs. Stated subset: CD45RA+ positively selected. The chain combines TRBV19 with TRBJ1-2; no definite D call. The TCR comes from a man in his late teens or twenties in good health. Some clones in this sample may be carry-over from other donors' samples. The CDR3 bases are TGTGCCACCAGAAACTATGGCTACACCTTC. It is translated as CATRNYGYTF.